These T cell receptor beta chains were read from a single sample in a study of brain T cells in children with intractable seizures. Here immunoSEQ multiplex PCR was the method, and the copy in TCRdb shows in-frame clones only, minus some. The sample lists about 340,000 clones, over 90% occurring once. Material: peripheral blood, obtained less than 6 months after surgery. These receptors came from a boy under two years old with tuberous sclerosis and intractable seizures. Both conserved end residues are part of each CDR3. D genes are given only for firm matches. Some rows have no size entry. The others give once, few or many, or a class for an expanded clone.

V	size	D	J	CDR3	DNA
TRBV6-4	NA	NA	TRBJ1-2	CASYGQPDGYTF	TGTGCCAGCTACGGACAGCCGGATGGCTACACCTTC
TRBV6-1	NA	NA	TRBJ1-2	CASSERRLYGYTF	TGTGCCAGCAGTGAAAGGAGGCTCTATGGCTACACCTTC
TRBV28	NA	NA	TRBJ1-1	CASTVSMRNTEAFF	TGTGCCAGCACGGTGTCGATGAGGAACACTGAAGCTTTCTTT
TRBV19	once	NA	TRBJ2-2	CATNGGTGSFVGELFF	TGTGCCACCAACGGAGGTACAGGGTCTTTTGTCGGGGAGCTGTTTTTT
TRBV5-4	NA	NA	TRBJ1-2	CASSLEEWNYGYTF	TGTGCCAGCAGCTTGGAAGAATGGAACTATGGCTACACCTTC
TRBV9	once	NA	TRBJ2-3	CASSVAWGRTDTQYF	TGTGCCAGCAGCGTAGCATGGGGAAGGACAGATACGCAGTATTTT
TRBV27	NA	TRBD2	TRBJ2-1	CASSFHRRTSGSGNEQFF	TGTGCCAGCAGTTTTCACCGCCGGACTAGCGGGAGTGGAAATGAGCAGTTCTTC
TRBV5-1	NA	NA	TRBJ1-2	CASSPKFEGVPYGYTF	TGCGCCAGCAGCCCCAAGTTCGAGGGGGTTCCCTATGGCTACACCTTC
TRBV5-1	NA	NA	TRBJ1-1	CASSLEAQNTEAFF	TGCGCCAGCAGCTTGGAGGCACAGAACACTGAAGCTTTCTTT
TRBV13	NA	TRBD2	TRBJ2-1	CASSPAGGRAYEQFF	TGTGCCAGCAGCCCCGCCGGCGGGAGGGCTTATGAGCAGTTCTTC
TRBV15	NA	TRBD1	TRBJ1-3	CATSRPGQGRNTIYF	TGTGCCACCAGCAGACCGGGACAGGGGCGAAACACCATATATTTT
TRBV6-6	NA	TRBD2	TRBJ2-7	CASRPLLAGGDEQYF	TGTGCCAGCAGACCCTTACTAGCGGGGGGGGACGAGCAGTACTTC
TRBV19	NA	NA	TRBJ1-2	CASSIVGTSNYGYTF	TGTGCCAGTAGTATAGTTGGGACAAGTAACTATGGCTACACCTTC
TRBV7-6	NA	TRBD1	TRBJ2-5	CASSPQDRDRLLYQETQYF	TGTGCCAGCAGCCCCCAGGACAGGGATCGGCTTCTCTACCAAGAGACCCAGTACTTC
TRBV6-7	NA	NA	TRBJ1-2	CASSYPEVRGPGYGYTF	TGTGCCAGCAGTTACCCCGAAGTTCGGGGGCCTGGCTATGGCTACACCTTC
TRBV19	once	NA	TRBJ2-5	CASSSLANLGETQYF	TGTGCCAGTAGTTCCCTAGCTAACTTAGGGGAGACCCAGTACTTC
TRBV19	NA	NA	TRBJ1-1	CASTIRVSWNTEAFF	TGTGCCAGTACAATTAGGGTCAGTTGGAACACTGAAGCTTTCTTT
TRBV19	NA	TRBD2	TRBJ2-2	CASSFGGRAAGELFF	TGTGCCAGTAGTTTCGGCGGGAGGGCCGCCGGGGAGCTGTTTTTT
TRBV5-1	NA	NA	TRBJ1-5	CASSLAGQANQPQHF	TGCGCCAGCAGCTTGGCGGGTCAGGCTAATCAGCCCCAGCATTTT
TRBV14	NA	NA	TRBJ2-2	CASSQVSTVTGELFF	TGTGCCAGCAGCCAAGTATCGACGGTCACCGGGGAGCTGTTTTTT
TRBV7-9	NA	TRBD2	TRBJ2-1	CASSLASGGPNEQFF	TGTGCCAGCAGCTTAGCTAGCGGGGGGCCCAATGAGCAGTTCTTC
TRBV2	once	TRBD1	TRBJ1-1	CASQPSGGLENTEAFF	TGTGCCAGCCAGCCCTCAGGGGGTCTGGAGAACACTGAAGCTTTCTTT
TRBV20-1	NA	NA	TRBJ1-2	CSARGGSGYTF	TGCAGTGCCCGTGGGGGGTCTGGCTACACCTTC
TRBV5-1	NA	TRBD2	TRBJ2-5	CASGTSGETQYF	TGCGCCAGTGGGACTAGCGGAGAGACCCAGTACTTC
TRBV2	NA	NA	TRBJ2-3	CASSALVRYF	TGTGCCAGCAGTGCCCTAGTGCGGTATTTT
TRBV4-2	NA	NA	TRBJ2-7	CASSSGTDLYEQYF	TGTGCCAGCAGCTCCGGGACGGACCTATACGAGCAGTACTTC
TRBV2	NA	NA	TRBJ2-5	CASQKEWLGGTQYF	TGTGCCAGCCAGAAGGAGTGGCTAGGAGGGACCCAGTACTTC
TRBV24-1	NA	TRBD1	TRBJ2-1	CATSDNRGLSYNEQFF	TGTGCCACCAGTGATAACAGGGGGTTATCCTACAATGAGCAGTTCTTC
TRBV10-1	NA	NA	TRBJ2-3	CASSGELSDTQYF	TGCGCCAGCAGTGGGGAATTATCAGATACGCAGTATTTT
TRBV7-9	NA	TRBD1	TRBJ2-5	CASSHTTGGIETQYF	TGTGCCAGCAGCCACACGACAGGGGGCATAGAGACCCAGTACTTC
TRBV7-9	NA	NA	TRBJ2-3	CAIREGIDTQYF	TGTGCCATAAGAGAGGGGATAGATACGCAGTATTTT
TRBV11-2	NA	NA	TRBJ1-5	CASSLNRGDQPQHF	TGTGCCAGCAGCTTAAATAGGGGAGATCAGCCCCAGCATTTT
TRBV19	NA	NA	TRBJ1-2	CASSIDEGPYGYTF	TGTGCCAGTAGTATTGATGAGGGGCCCTATGGCTACACCTTC